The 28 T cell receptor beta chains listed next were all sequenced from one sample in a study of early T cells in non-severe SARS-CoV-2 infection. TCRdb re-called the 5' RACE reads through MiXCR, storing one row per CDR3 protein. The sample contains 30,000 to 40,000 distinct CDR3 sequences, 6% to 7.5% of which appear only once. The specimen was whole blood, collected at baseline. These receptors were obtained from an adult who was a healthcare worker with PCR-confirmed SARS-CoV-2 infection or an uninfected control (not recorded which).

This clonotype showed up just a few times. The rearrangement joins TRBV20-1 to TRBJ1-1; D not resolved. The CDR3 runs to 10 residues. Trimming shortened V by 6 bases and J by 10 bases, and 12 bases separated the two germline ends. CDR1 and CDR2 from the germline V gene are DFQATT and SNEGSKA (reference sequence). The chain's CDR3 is CSAGTVRAFF. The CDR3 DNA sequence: TGCAGTGCCGGAACCGTTCGAGCTTTCTTT.

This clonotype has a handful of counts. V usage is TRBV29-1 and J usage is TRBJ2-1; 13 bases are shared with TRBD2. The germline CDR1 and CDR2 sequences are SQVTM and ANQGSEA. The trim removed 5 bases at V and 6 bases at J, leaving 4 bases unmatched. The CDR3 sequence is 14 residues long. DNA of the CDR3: TGCAGCGTTCATACTAGCGGGAGGGGCAATGAGCAGTTCTTC. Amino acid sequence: CSVHTSGRGNEQFF.

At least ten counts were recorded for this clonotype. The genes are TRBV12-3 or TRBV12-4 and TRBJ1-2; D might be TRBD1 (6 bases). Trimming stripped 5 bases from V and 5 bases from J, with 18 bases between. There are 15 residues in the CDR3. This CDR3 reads CASSMNRVKGYGYTF. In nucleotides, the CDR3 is TGTGCCAGCAGTATGAACAGGGTAAAGGGATATGGCTACACCTTC.

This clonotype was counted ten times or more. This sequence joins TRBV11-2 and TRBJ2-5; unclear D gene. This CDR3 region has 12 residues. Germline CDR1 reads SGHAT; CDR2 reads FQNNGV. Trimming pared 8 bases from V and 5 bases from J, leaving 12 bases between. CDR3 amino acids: CASARSLETQYF. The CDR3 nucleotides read TGTGCCAGCGCTCGGAGTCTGGAGACCCAGTACTTC.

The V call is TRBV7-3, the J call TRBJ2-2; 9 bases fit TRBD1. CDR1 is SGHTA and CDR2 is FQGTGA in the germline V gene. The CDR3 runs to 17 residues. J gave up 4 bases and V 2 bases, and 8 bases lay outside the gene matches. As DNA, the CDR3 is TGTGCCAGCAGCTTATTGCGGGGACAGGGTGGCACCGGGGAGCTGTTTTTT. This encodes CASSLLRGQGGTGELFF. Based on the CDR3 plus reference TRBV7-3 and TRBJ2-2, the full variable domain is GAGVSQTPSNKVTEKGKYVELRCDPISGHTALYWYRQSLGQGPEFLIYFQGTGAADDSGLPNDRFFAVRPEGSVSTLKIQRTERGDSAVYLCASSLLRGQGGTGELFFGEGSRLTVL.

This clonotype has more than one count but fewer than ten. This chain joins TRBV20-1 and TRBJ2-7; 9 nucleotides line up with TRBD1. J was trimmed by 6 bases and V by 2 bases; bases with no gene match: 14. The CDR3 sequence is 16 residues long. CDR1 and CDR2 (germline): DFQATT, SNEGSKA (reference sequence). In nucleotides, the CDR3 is TGCAGTGCTAGAACCGCCACAGGGGGCGCAGTACGCGAGCAGTACTTC. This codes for CSARTATGGAVREQYF.

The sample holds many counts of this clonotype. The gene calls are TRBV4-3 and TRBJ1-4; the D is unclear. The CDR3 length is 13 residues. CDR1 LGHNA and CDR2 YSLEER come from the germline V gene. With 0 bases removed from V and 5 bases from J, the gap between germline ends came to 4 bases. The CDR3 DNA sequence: TGCGCCAGCAGCCAAGATAGGAATGAAAAACTGTTTTTT. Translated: CASSQDRNEKLFF.

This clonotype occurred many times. CDR3 bases: TGTGCCAGTAGTATCTCAGCGGGCTACGAGCAGTACGTC. Translated, it gives CASSISAGYEQYV. The J gene is TRBJ2-7, the V gene TRBV19; tentatively, D is TRBD2 (6 bases). Trimming pared 3 bases from V and 3 bases from J, leaving 9 bases between. Per germline, CDR1 LNHDA and CDR2 SQIVND (reference sequence). The CDR3 covers 13 residues.

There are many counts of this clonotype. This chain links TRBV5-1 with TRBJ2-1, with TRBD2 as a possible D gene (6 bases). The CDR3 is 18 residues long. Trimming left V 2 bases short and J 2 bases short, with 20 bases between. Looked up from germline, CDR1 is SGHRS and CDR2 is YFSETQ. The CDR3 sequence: CASSLEMGSGITYNEQFF. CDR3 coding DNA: TGCGCCAGCAGCTTAGAAATGGGTAGCGGAATTACCTACAATGAGCAGTTCTTC.

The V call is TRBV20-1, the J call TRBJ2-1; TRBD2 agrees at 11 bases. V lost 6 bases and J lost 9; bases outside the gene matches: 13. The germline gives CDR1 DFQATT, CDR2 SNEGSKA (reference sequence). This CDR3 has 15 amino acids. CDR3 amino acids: CSAPRSGREWGEQFF. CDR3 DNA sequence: TGCAGTGCGCCCCGTAGCGGGAGGGAGTGGGGTGAGCAGTTCTTC.

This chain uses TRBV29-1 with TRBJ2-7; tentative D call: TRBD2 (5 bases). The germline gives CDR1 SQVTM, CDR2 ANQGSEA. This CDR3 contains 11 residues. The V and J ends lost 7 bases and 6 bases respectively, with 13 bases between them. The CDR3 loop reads CSAQRVGEQYF. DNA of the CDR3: TGCAGCGCTCAGAGGGTAGGCGAGCAGTACTTC.

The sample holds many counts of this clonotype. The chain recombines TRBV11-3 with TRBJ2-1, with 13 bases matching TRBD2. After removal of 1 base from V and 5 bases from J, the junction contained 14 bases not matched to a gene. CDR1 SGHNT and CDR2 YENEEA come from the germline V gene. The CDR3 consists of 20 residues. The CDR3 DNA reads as TGTGCCAGCAGCTTAGTAGCGGGACTAGCGGGGAGGGGTATCCACAATGAGCAGTTCTTC. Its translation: CASSLVAGLAGRGIHNEQFF.

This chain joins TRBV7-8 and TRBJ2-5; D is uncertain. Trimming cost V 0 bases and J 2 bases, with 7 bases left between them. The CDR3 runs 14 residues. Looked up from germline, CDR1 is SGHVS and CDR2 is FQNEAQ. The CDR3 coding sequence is TGTGCCAGCAGCTTAGCCATGGGACAAGAGACCCAGTACTTC. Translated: CASSLAMGQETQYF.

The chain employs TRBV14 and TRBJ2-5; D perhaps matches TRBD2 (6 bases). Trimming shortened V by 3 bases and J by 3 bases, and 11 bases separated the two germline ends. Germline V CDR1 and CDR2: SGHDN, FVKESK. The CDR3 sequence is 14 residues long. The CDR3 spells CASSQMTREETQYF. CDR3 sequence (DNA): TGTGCCAGCAGCCAGATGACTAGGGAAGAGACCCAGTACTTC.

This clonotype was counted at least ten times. DNA for the CDR3: TGTGCCAGTACCCCAGGGACTAGCGCTCCCACAGATACGCAGTATTTT. Translating it yields CASTPGTSAPTDTQYF. This sequence joins TRBV19 and TRBJ2-3; 10 nucleotides agree with TRBD2. This CDR3 has 16 residues. Unmatched junction bases numbered 9, after V lost 7 bases and J lost 2 bases. Germline CDR1 and CDR2: LNHDA and SQIVND (reference sequence).

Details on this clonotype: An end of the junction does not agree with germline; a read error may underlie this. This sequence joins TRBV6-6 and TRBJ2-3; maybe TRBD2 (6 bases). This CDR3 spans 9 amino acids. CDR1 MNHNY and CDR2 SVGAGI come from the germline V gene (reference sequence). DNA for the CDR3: TGTGCCAGCAGGGGGACGGGGGATTTT. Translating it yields CASRGTGDF.

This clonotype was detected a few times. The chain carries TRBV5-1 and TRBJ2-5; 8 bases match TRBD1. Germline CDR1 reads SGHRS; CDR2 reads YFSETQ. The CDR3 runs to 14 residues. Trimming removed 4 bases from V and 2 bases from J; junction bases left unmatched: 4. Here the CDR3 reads CASSPGTGQETQYF. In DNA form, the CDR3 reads TGCGCCAGCAGCCCCGGGACAGGACAAGAGACCCAGTACTTC.

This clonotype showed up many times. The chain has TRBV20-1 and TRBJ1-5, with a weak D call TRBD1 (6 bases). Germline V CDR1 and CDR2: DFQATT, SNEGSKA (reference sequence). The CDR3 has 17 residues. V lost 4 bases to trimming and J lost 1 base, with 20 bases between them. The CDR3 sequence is CSATNTMKGVSNQPQHF. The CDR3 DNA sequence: TGCAGTGCTACGAACACAATGAAGGGGGTAAGCAATCAGCCCCAGCATTTT.

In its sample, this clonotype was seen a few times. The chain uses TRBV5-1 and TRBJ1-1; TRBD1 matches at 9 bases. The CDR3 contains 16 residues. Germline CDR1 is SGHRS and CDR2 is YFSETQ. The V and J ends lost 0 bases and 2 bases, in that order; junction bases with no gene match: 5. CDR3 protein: CASSLGTGGINTEAFF. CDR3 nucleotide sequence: TGCGCCAGCAGCTTGGGAACAGGGGGCATAAACACTGAAGCTTTCTTT.

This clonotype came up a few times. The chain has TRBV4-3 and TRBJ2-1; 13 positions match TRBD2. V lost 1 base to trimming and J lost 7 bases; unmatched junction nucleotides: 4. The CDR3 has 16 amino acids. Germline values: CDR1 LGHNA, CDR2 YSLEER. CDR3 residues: CASSQGTSGSVNEQFF. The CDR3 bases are TGCGCCAGCAGCCAAGGGACTAGCGGGAGTGTGAATGAGCAGTTCTTC.

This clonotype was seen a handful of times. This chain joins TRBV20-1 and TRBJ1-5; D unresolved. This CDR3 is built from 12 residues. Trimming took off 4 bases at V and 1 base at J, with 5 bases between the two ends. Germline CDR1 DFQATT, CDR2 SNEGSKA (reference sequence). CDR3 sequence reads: CSAKGSNQPQHF. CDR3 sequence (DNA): TGCAGTGCTAAGGGAAGCAATCAGCCCCAGCATTTT.

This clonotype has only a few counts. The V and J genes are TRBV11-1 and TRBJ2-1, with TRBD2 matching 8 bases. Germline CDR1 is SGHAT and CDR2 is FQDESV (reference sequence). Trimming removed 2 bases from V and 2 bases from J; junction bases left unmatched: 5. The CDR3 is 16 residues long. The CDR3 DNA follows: TGTGCCAGCAGCTTAATGCAGCGGGAGCCCTACAATGAGCAGTTCTTC. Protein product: CASSLMQREPYNEQFF.

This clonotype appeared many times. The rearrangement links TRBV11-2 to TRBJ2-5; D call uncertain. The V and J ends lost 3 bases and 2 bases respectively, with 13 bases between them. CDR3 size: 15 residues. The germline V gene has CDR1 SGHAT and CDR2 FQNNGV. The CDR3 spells CASSFRLSKQETQYF. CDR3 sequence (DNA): TGTGCCAGCAGCTTTAGACTGAGTAAGCAAGAGACCCAGTACTTC.

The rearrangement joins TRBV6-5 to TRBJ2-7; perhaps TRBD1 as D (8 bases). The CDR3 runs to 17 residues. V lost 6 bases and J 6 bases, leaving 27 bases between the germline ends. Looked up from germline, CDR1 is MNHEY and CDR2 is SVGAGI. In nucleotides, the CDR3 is TGTGCCAGCAGCCCTAGTGGTTTGACAGGGGAGGGAGCCGAGCAGTACTTC. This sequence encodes CASSPSGLTGEGAEQYF.

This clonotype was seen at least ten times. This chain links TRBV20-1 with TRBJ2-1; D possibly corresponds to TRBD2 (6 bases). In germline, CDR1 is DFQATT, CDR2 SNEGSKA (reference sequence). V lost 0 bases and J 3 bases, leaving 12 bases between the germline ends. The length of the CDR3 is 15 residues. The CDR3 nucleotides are TGCAGTGCTAGAGATGTACCGGGACTCTACAATGAGCAGTTCTTC. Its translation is CSARDVPGLYNEQFF.

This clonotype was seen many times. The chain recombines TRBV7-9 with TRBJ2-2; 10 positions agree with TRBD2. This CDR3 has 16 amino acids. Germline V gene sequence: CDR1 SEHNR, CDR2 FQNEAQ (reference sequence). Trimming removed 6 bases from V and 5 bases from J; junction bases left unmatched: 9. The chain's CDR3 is CASSTSGRAGTGELFF. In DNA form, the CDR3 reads TGTGCCAGCAGTACAAGCGGGAGGGCTGGAACCGGGGAGCTGTTTTTT.

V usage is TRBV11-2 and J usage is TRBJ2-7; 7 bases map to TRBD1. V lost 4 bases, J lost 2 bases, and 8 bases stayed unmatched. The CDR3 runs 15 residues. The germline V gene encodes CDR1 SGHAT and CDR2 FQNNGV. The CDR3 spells CASSYDRAIPYEQYV. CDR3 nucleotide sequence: TGTGCCAGCAGCTACGACAGGGCCATCCCCTACGAGCAGTACGTC.

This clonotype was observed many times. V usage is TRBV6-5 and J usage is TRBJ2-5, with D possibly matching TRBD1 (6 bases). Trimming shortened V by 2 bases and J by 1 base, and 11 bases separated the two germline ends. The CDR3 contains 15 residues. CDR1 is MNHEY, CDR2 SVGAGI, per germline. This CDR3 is CASSYLTGSQETQYF. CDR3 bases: TGTGCCAGCAGTTACCTCACAGGGTCCCAAGAGACCCAGTACTTC.